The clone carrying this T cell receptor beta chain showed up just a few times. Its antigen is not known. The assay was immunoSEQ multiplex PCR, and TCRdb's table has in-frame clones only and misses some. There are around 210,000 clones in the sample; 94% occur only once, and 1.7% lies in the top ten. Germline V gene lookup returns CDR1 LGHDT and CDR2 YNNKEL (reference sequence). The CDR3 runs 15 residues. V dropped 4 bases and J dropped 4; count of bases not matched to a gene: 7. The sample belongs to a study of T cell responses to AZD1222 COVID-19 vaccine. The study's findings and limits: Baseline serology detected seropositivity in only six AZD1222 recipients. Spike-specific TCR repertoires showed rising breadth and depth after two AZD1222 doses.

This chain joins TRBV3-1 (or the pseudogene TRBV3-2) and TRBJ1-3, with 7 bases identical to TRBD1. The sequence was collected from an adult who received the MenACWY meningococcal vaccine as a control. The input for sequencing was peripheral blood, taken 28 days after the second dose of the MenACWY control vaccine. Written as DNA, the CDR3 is TGTGCCAGCAGCCGCAGGGGGGATAACGGAAACACCATATATTTT. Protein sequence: CASSRRGDNGNTIYF.